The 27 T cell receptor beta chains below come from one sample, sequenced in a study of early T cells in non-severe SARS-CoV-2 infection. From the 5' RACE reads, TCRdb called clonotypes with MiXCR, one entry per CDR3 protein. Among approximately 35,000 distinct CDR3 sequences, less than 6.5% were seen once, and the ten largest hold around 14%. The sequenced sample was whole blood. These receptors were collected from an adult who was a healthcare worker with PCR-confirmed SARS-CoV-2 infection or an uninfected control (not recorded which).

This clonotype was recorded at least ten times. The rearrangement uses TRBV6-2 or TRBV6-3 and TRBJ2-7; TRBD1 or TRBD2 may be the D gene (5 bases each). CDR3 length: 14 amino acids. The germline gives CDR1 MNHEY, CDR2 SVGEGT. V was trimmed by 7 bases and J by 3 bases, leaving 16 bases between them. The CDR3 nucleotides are TGTGCCAGCACCCCACGAGGGGTCTTCTACGAGCAGTACTTC. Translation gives CASTPRGVFYEQYF.

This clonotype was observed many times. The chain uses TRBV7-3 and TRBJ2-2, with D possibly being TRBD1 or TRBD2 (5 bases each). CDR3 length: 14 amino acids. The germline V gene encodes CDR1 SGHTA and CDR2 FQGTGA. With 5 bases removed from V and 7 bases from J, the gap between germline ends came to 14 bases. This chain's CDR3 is CASSKGRDVGELFF. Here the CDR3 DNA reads TGTGCCAGCAGCAAGGGACGGGACGTCGGGGAGCTGTTTTTT. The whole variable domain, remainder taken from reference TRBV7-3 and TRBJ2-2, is GAGVSQTPSNKVTEKGKYVELRCDPISGHTALYWYRQSLGQGPEFLIYFQGTGAADDSGLPNDRFFAVRPEGSVSTLKIQRTERGDSAVYLCASSKGRDVGELFFGEGSRLTVL.

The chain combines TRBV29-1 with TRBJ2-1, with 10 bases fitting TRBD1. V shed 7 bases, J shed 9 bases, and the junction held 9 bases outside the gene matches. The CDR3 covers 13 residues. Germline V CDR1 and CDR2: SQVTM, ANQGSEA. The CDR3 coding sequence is TGCAGCGCCACCAGGACAGGGGGAACTGAGCAGTTCTTC. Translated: CSATRTGGTEQFF.

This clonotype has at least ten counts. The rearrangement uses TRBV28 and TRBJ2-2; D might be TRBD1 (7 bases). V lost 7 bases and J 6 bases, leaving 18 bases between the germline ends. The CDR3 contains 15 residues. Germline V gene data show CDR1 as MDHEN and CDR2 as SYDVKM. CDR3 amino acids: CASIGAGGFSGELFF. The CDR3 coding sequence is TGTGCCAGCATCGGGGCAGGGGGGTTTTCCGGGGAGCTGTTTTTT.

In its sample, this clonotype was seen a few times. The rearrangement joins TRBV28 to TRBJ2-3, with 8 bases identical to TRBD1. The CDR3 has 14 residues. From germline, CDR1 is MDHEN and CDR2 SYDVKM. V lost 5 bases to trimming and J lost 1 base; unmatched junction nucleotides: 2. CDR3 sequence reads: CASSARGRTDTQYF. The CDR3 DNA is TGTGCCAGCAGTGCCAGGGGGCGCACAGATACGCAGTATTTT.

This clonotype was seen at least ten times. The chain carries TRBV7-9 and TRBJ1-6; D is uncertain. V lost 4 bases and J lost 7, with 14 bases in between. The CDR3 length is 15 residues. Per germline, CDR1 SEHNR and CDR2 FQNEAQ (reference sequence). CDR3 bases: TGTGCCAGCAGCTCTGAGGGCGGGGTCAATTCACCCCTCCACTTT. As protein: CASSSEGGVNSPLHF. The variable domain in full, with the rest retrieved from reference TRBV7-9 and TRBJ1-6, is DTGVSQNPRHKITKRGQNVTFRCDPISEHNRLYWYRQTLGQGPEFLTYFQNEAQLEKSRLLSDRFSAERPKGSFSTLEIQRTEQGDSAMYLCASSSEGGVNSPLHFGNGTRLTVT.

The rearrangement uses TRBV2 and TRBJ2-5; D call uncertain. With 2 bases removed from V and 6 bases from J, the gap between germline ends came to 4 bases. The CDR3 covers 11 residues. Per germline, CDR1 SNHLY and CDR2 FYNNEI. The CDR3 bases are TGTGCCAGCAGTGAATCGAAGACCCAGTACTTC. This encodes CASSESKTQYF.

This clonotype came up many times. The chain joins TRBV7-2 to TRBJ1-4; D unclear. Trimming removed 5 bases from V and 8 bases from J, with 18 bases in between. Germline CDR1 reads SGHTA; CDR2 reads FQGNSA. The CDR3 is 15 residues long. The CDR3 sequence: CASSATGHVGEKLFF. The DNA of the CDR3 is TGTGCCAGCAGCGCGACCGGCCACGTGGGGGAAAAACTGTTTTTT.

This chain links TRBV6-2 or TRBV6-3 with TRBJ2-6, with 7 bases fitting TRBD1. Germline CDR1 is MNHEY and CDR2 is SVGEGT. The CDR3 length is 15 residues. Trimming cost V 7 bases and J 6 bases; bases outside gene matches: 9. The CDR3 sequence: CASTPGQILANVLTF. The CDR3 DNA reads TGTGCCAGCACCCCGGGACAGATCCTGGCCAACGTCCTGACTTTC.

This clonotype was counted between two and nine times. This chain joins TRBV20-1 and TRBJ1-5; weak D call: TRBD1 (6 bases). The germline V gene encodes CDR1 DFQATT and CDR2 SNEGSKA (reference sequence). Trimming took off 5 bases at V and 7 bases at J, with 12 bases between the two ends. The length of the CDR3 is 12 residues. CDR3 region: CSAQRGEQPQHF. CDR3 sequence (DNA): TGCAGTGCTCAGAGGGGGGAACAGCCCCAGCATTTT.

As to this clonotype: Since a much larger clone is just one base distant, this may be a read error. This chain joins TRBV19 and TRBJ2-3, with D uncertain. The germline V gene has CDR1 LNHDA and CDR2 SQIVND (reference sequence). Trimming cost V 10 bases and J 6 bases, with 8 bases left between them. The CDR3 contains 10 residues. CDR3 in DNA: TGTGCCAATGGTGGGGATACGCAGTATTTT. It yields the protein CANGGDTQYF.

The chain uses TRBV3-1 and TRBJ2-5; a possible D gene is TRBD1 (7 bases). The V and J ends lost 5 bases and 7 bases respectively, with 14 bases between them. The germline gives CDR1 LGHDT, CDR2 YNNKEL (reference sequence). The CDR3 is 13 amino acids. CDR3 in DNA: TGTGCCAGCAGCGCAGGGGGGCCCGGGACCCAGTACTTC. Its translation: CASSAGGPGTQYF.

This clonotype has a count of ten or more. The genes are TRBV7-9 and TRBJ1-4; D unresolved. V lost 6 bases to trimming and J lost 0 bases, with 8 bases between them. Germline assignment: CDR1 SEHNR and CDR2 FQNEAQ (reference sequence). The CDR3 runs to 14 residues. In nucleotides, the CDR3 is TGTGCCAGCAGTCAGTGGGCAACTAATGAAAAACTGTTTTTT. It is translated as CASSQWATNEKLFF.

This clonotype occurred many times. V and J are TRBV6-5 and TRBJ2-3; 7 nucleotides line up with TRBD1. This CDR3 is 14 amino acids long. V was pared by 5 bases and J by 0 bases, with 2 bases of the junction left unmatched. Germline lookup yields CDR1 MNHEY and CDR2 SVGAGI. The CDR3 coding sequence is TGTGCCAGCAGTCCGGGACAGAGCACAGATACGCAGTATTTT. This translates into CASSPGQSTDTQYF.

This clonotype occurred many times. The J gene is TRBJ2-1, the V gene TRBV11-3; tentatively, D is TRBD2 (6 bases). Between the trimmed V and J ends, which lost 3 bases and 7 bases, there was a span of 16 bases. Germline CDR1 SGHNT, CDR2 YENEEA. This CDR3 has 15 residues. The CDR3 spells CASSFNGGIRNEQFF. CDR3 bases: TGTGCCAGCAGCTTCAACGGGGGAATAAGGAATGAGCAGTTCTTC.

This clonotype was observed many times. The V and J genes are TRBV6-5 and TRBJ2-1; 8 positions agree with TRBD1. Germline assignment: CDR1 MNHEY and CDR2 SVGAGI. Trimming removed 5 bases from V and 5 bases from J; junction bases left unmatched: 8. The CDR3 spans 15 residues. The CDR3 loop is CASSPGTGIHNEQFF. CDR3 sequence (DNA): TGTGCCAGCAGTCCCGGGACAGGAATCCACAATGAGCAGTTCTTC.

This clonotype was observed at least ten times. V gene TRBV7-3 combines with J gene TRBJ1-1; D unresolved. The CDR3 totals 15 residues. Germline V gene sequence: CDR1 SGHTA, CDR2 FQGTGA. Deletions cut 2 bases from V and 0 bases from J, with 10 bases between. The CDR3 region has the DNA TGTGCCAGCAGCTTATCCCCAGCTATGAACACTGAAGCTTTCTTT. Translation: CASSLSPAMNTEAFF.

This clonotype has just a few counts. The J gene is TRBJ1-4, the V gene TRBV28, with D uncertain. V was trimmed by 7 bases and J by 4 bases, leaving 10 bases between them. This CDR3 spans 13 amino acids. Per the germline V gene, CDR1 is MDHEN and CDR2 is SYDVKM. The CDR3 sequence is CASTPPHNEKLFF. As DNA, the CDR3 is TGTGCCAGCACCCCTCCCCATAATGAAAAACTGTTTTTT.

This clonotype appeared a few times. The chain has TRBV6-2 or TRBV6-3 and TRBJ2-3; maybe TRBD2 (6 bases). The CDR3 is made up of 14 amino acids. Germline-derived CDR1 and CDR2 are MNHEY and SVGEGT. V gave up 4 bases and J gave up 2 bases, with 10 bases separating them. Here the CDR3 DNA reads TGTGCCAGCAGTTTTCGGGGGTCCACAGATACGCAGTATTTT. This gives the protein CASSFRGSTDTQYF.

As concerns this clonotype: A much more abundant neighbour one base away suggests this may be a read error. The CDR3 nucleotides are TGTGTCAGCAGCCTAGGACACTCGTCCGACGAGCAGTACTTC. Amino acids: CVSSLGHSSDEQYF. The chain is built from TRBV7-2 and TRBJ2-7; a possible D gene is TRBD1 (5 bases). Germline V gene sequence: CDR1 SGHTA, CDR2 FQGNSA. The CDR3 runs to 14 residues. The full variable domain, in which reference TRBV7-2 and TRBJ2-7 provide the parts outside the CDR3, is GAGVSQSPSNKVTEKGKDVELRCDPISGHTALYWYRQSLGQGLEFLIYFQGNSAPDKSGLPSDRFSAERTGGSVSTLTIQRTQQEDSAVYLCVSSLGHSSDEQYFGPGTRLTVT.

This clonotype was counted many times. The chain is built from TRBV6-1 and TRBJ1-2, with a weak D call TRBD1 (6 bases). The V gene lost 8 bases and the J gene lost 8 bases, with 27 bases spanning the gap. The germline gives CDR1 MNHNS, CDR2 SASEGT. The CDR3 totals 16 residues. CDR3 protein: CASQVHRSGVGSGYTF. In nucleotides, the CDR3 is TGTGCCAGCCAGGTCCACCGGTCAGGGGTCGGGAGCGGCTACACCTTC.

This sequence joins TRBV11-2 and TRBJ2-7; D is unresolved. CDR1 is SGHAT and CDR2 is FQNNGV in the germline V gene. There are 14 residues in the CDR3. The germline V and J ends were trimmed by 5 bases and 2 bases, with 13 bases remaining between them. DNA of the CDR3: TGTGCCAGCAGCCTAAGGGAAAGAACCTACGAGCAGTACTTC. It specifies CASSLRERTYEQYF. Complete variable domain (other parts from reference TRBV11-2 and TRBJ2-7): EAGVAQSPRYKIIEKRQSVAFWCNPISGHATLYWYQQILGQGPKLLIQFQNNGVVDDSQLPKDRFSAERLKGVDSTLKIQPAKLEDSAVYLCASSLRERTYEQYFGPGTRLTVT.

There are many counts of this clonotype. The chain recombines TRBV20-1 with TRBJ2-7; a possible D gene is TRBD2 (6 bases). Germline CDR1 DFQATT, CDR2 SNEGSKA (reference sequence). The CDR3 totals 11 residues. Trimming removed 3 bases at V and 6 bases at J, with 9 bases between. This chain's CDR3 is CSASSGVEQYF. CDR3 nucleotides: TGCAGTGCTAGTTCGGGGGTCGAGCAGTACTTC.

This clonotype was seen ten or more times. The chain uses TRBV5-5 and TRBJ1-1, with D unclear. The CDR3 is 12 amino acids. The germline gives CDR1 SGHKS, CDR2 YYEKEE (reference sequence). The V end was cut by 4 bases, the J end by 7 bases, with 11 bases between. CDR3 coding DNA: TGTGCCAGCAGCCCCTTGTGGGGTGAAGCTTTCTTT. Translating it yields CASSPLWGEAFF.

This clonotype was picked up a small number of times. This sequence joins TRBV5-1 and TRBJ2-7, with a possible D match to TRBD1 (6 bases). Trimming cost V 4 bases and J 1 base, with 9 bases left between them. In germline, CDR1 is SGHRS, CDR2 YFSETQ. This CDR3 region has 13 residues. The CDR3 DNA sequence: TGCGCCAGCAGCGCGGACAGTTCCTACGAGCAGTACTTC. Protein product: CASSADSSYEQYF. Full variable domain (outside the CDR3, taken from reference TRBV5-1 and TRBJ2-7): KAGVTQTPRYLIKTRGQQVTLSCSPISGHRSVSWYQQTPGQGLQFLFEYFSETQRNKGNFPGRFSGRQFSNSRSEMNVSTLELGDSALYLCASSADSSYEQYFGPGTRLTVT.

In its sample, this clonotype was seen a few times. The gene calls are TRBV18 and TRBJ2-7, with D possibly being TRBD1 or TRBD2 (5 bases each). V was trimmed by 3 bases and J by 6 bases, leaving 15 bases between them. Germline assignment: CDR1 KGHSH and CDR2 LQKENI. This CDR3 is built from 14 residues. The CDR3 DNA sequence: TGTGCCAGCTCACCCTCAGGGTGGGGGAGCGAGCAGTACTTC. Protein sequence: CASSPSGWGSEQYF.

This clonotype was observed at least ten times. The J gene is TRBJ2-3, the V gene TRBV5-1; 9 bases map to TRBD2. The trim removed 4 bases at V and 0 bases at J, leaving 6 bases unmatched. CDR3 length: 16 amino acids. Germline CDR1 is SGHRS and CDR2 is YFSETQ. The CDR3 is CASSLSGGLSTDTQYF. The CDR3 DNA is TGCGCCAGCAGCCTCAGCGGGGGGCTGAGCACAGATACGCAGTATTTT.